One sample yielded the 9 T cell receptor beta chains listed below, sequenced in a study of blood T cell repertoires in COVID-19. Using immunoSEQ multiplex PCR, the repertoire was profiled, and TCRdb retains in-frame clones only, with some absent. The sample has some 530,000 clones, around 85% seen once; the top ten hold 3% to 3.5%. Specimen: peripheral blood. These receptors originate from a human donor in a cohort sampled during active COVID-19.

The V call is TRBV18, the J call TRBJ2-7; D is possibly TRBD2 (6 bases). Per germline, CDR1 KGHSH and CDR2 LQKENI. V gave up 3 bases and J gave up 0 bases, with 12 bases separating them. The CDR3 has 15 amino acids. The CDR3 DNA reads TGTGCCAGCTCACCCGGGACTGCGAGCTCCTACGAGCAGTACTTC. This gives the protein CASSPGTASSYEQYF.

The J gene is TRBJ1-5, the V gene TRBV28; TRBD1 might be the D (6 bases). CDR1 and CDR2 from the germline V gene are MDHEN and SYDVKM. The CDR3 sequence is 14 residues long. The V gene lost 5 bases and the J gene lost 7 bases, with 15 bases spanning the gap. This CDR3 is CASSPSGGWQPQHF. CDR3 sequence (DNA): TGTGCCAGCAGTCCCTCGGGGGGCTGGCAGCCCCAGCATTTT.

CDR3 sequence: CASSWGQGAVETQYF. CDR3 nucleotide sequence: TGCGCCAGCAGCTGGGGACAGGGGGCCGTAGAGACCCAGTACTTC. V and J are TRBV5-1 and TRBJ2-5, with 12 bases lining up with TRBD1. This CDR3 contains 15 residues. With V trimmed by 3 bases and J by 4 bases, 4 bases remained unmatched. The germline gives CDR1 SGHRS, CDR2 YFSETQ.

The V call is TRBV14, the J call TRBJ1-3; no firm D call. The CDR3 extends over 14 amino acids. The V gene lost 3 bases and the J gene lost 3 bases, with 9 bases spanning the gap. Germline V gene data show CDR1 as SGHDN and CDR2 as FVKESK. This CDR3 reads CASSQVLYGNTIYF. The DNA of the CDR3 is TGTGCCAGCAGCCAGGTTCTCTATGGAAACACCATATATTTT.

The genes are TRBV7-6 and TRBJ2-5; tentatively, D is TRBD1 (6 bases). Germline V CDR1 and CDR2: SGHVS, FNYEAQ. Trimming pared 2 bases from V and 1 base from J, leaving 20 bases between. This CDR3 is built from 18 residues. In nucleotides, the CDR3 is TGTGCCAGCAGCTTATCCCATTACGAAGGACAGATCCAAGAGACCCAGTACTTC. Residues: CASSLSHYEGQIQETQYF. Together with reference TRBV7-6 and TRBJ2-5, the CDR3 gives the full variable domain: GAGVSQSPRYKVTKRGQDVALRCDPISGHVSLYWYRQALGQGPEFLTYFNYEAQQDKSGLPNDRFSAERPEGSISTLTIQRTEQRDSAMYRCASSLSHYEGQIQETQYFGPGTRLLVL.

This clone was seen only once. This chain joins TRBV5-3 and TRBJ2-1; 12 positions match TRBD2. TRBV5-3 is treated as an ORF (open reading frame) with a function not yet certain. This CDR3 spans 16 amino acids. V was clipped by 4 bases and J by 4 bases; unmatched bases: 6. Here the CDR3 DNA reads TGTGCCAGAAGCCAACCGGGACTAGCGGGTTACAATGAGCAGTTCTTC. Encoded protein: CARSQPGLAGYNEQFF.

J is TRBJ1-5 and V is TRBV15; D call uncertain. This CDR3 region has 16 residues. From germline, CDR1 is LNHNV and CDR2 YYDKDF (reference sequence). Trimming removed 3 bases from V and 0 bases from J, with 12 bases in between. CDR3 DNA sequence: TGTGCCACCAGCAGGACTGGTATGATTAGCAATCAGCCCCAGCATTTT. Its translation is CATSRTGMISNQPQHF.

The chain links TRBV27 to TRBJ1-4; TRBD1 might be the D (5 bases). V was shortened by 8 bases and J by 6 bases, with 22 bases between the two germline ends. Per the germline V gene, CDR1 is MNHEY and CDR2 is SMNVEV (reference sequence). This CDR3 has 16 residues. The chain's CDR3 is CASSYGYGGGDEKLFF. Here the CDR3 DNA reads TGTGCCAGCTCTTATGGGTACGGGGGAGGGGATGAAAAACTGTTTTTT.

The rearrangement joins TRBV5-1 to TRBJ2-2, with D possibly being TRBD2 (5 bases). Trimming took 2 bases from V and 2 from J, leaving 10 bases between them. CDR1 and CDR2 from the germline V gene are SGHRS and YFSETQ. CDR3 length: 15 residues. The CDR3: CASSLGGRNTGELFF. The CDR3 DNA reads as TGCGCCAGCAGCTTAGGAGGAAGAAACACCGGGGAGCTGTTTTTT.